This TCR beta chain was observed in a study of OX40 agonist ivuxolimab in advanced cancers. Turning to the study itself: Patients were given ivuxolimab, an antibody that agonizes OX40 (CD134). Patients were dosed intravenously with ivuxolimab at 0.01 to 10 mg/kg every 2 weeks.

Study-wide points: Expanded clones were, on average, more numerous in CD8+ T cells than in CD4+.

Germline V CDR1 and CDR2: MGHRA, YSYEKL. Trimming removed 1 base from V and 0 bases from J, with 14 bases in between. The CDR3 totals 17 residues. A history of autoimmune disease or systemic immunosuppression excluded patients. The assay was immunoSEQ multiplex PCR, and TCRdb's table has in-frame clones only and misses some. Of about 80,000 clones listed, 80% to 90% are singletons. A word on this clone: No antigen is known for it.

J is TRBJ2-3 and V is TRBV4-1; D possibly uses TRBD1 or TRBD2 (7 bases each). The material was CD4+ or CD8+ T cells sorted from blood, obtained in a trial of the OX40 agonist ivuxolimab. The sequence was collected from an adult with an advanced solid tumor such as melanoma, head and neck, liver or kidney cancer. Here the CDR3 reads CASSQGEGDRSTDTQYF. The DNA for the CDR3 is TGCGCCAGCAGCCAAGGGGAGGGGGACAGAAGCACAGATACGCAGTATTTT.